These 11 T cell receptor beta chains came from one sample sequenced in a study of T cell responses to AZD1222 COVID-19 vaccine. Sequenced by immunoSEQ multiplex PCR; TCRdb stores in-frame clones only, minus some. The sample holds about 110,000 clones; roughly nine tenths are singletons and the top ten take roughly 7%. This sample comprised peripheral blood, obtained on day 0 of AZD1222 vaccination. These receptors were taken from an adult in good health.

The rearrangement links TRBV7-2 to TRBJ2-5; no reliable D call. Trimming cost V 5 bases and J 5 bases, with 15 bases left between them. Germline lookup yields CDR1 SGHTA and CDR2 FQGNSA. The CDR3 has 14 residues. The CDR3 reads CASSPGPSAETQYF. CDR3 in DNA: TGTGCCAGCAGCCCAGGCCCATCGGCCGAGACCCAGTACTTC.

Here the CDR3 DNA reads TGTGCCAGCTCAGACCCCCGGGACGAGCTAAGAGAGCAGTACTTC. This translates into CASSDPRDELREQYF. The chain combines TRBV18 with TRBJ2-7, with D possibly called TRBD1 or TRBD2 (5 bases each). The V gene lost 5 bases and the J gene lost 7 bases, with 21 bases spanning the gap. Looked up from germline, CDR1 is KGHSH and CDR2 is LQKENI. This CDR3 is 15 amino acids long.

The chain links TRBV3-1 (or the pseudogene TRBV3-2) to TRBJ1-5; TRBD1 aligns across 7 bases. The V gene's germline CDR1 is LGHDT and CDR2 YNNKEL (reference sequence). CDR3 length: 15 amino acids. J was trimmed by 7 bases and V by 1 base; bases with no gene match: 7. The CDR3 sequence is CASSQGEGAGQPQHF. The CDR3 nucleotides are TGTGCCAGCAGCCAAGGTGAGGGGGCAGGGCAGCCCCAGCATTTT.

The chain has TRBV13 and TRBJ2-2; D might be TRBD2 (7 bases). The germline V gene encodes CDR1 PRHDT and CDR2 FYEKMQ (reference sequence). V lost 8 bases to trimming and J lost 6 bases, with 13 bases between them. The CDR3 spans 13 residues. The CDR3 DNA reads TGTGCCAGCTCGAGGGGGAGGGCCGGGGAGCTGTTTTTT. Translation gives CASSRGRAGELFF.

This chain uses TRBV9 with TRBJ1-1; TRBD1 might be the D (6 bases). V was clipped by 0 bases and J by 4 bases, with 16 bases between them. The CDR3 is 16 amino acids. Germline CDR1 reads SGDLS; CDR2 reads YYNGEE. The CDR3 here is CASSVEGGGLGTEAFF. CDR3 nucleotide sequence: TGTGCCAGCAGCGTAGAAGGGGGGGGGCTGGGCACTGAAGCTTTCTTT.

In DNA form, the CDR3 reads TGCAGCGTTGAAGAAGGGACAGCTAGCTCCTACAATGAGCAGTTCTTC. Residues: CSVEEGTASSYNEQFF. The rearrangement joins TRBV29-1 to TRBJ2-1; TRBD1 matches at 7 bases. The J segment lost 0 bases and the V segment lost 0 bases, leaving 5 bases of the junction unmatched. CDR1 SQVTM and CDR2 ANQGSEA come from the germline V gene. This CDR3 contains 16 residues.

The chain is built from TRBV6-1 and TRBJ1-1; 9 nucleotides line up with TRBD1. The CDR3 totals 16 residues. Germline trimming cut 3 bases from V and 7 bases from J; bases unmatched to any gene: 12. Germline loops: CDR1 MNHNS, CDR2 SASEGT. The CDR3 loop is CASSDPGQGFLGEAFF. In DNA, the CDR3 is TGTGCCAGCAGTGACCCGGGACAGGGCTTTTTAGGTGAAGCTTTCTTT.

The V call is TRBV28, the J call TRBJ2-7; D may be TRBD2 (6 bases). Trimming pared 8 bases from V and 4 bases from J, leaving 18 bases between. The CDR3 has 14 amino acids. From germline, CDR1 is MDHEN and CDR2 SYDVKM. DNA for the CDR3: TGTGCCAGCCTTAGCTTTTTCGGGAGTTACGAGCAGTACTTC. Amino acids: CASLSFFGSYEQYF. Variable domain in full (rest from reference TRBV28 and TRBJ2-7): DVKVTQSSRYLVKRTGEKVFLECVQDMDHENMFWYRQDPGLGLRLIYFSYDVKMKEKGDIPEGYSVSREKKERFSLILESASTNQTSMYLCASLSFFGSYEQYFGPGTRLTVT.

The chain is built from TRBV3-1 (or the pseudogene TRBV3-2) and TRBJ1-3; no clear D gene. CDR3 size: 15 residues. Trimming removed 1 base at V and 4 bases at J, with 11 bases between. The germline V gene encodes CDR1 LGHDT and CDR2 YNNKEL (reference sequence). This chain's CDR3 is CASSQASRIGNTIYF. For the CDR3, the DNA is TGTGCCAGCAGCCAAGCCTCCAGAATAGGAAACACCATATATTTT.

V and J are TRBV5-1 and TRBJ1-6, with a tentative D call TRBD1 (6 bases). The V end was cut by 0 bases, the J end by 1 base, with 11 bases between. This CDR3 comprises 17 residues. The germline CDR1 and CDR2 sequences are SGHRS and YFSETQ. The CDR3 DNA is TGCGCCAGCAGCTTGGAACAGGGAAGGTCCTATAATTCACCCCTCCACTTT. Encoded protein: CASSLEQGRSYNSPLHF.

The rearrangement links TRBV28 to TRBJ2-2; unclear D gene. The germline gives CDR1 MDHEN, CDR2 SYDVKM. V was clipped by 6 bases and J by 0 bases, with 11 bases between them. The CDR3 sequence is 15 residues long. The CDR3 coding sequence is TGTGCCAGCAGCAGAGGATCTGCGAACACCGGGGAGCTGTTTTTT. This encodes CASSRGSANTGELFF.